The 13 T cell receptor beta chains below come from one sample, sequenced in a study of cytomegalovirus exposure and HLA in healthy donors. The primer mix had 60 Vbeta and 13 Jbeta primers. The method was immunoSEQ multiplex PCR; TCRdb's version includes in-frame clones alone and lacks a portion of them. This table holds about 180,000 clones, 80% found once. The specimen sequenced was PBMCs. All receptors derive from a girl aged 10 to 17 in good health and CMV-seropositive.

V usage is TRBV7-2 and J usage is TRBJ2-5; tentatively, D is TRBD1 (6 bases). Trimming took off 5 bases at V and 9 bases at J, with 19 bases between the two ends. Germline loops: CDR1 SGHTA, CDR2 FQGNSA. This CDR3 has 14 amino acids. CDR3 sequence: CASSAIYRDEAQYF. The CDR3 DNA reads TGTGCCAGCAGCGCCATTTACAGGGATGAGGCCCAGTACTTC.

The V call is TRBV4-1, the J call TRBJ1-3; possibly TRBD1 for D (6 bases). The CDR3 consists of 17 residues. Germline V CDR1 and CDR2: MGHRA, YSYEKL. V dropped 0 bases and J dropped 1 base, with 13 bases sitting between them. CDR3 in amino acids: CASSQDAGGRSGNTIYF. The CDR3 DNA is TGCGCCAGCAGCCAAGATGCGGGGGGGCGATCTGGAAACACCATATATTTT.

The chain joins TRBV7-3 to TRBJ2-1, with 9 bases identical to TRBD2. This CDR3 comprises 14 residues. Trimming at V came to 6 bases and at J to 5 bases, leaving 5 bases not matched to a gene. Germline V gene data show CDR1 as SGHTA and CDR2 as FQGTGA. The CDR3 loop reads CASRFSGSDNEQFF. The CDR3, as DNA: TGTGCCAGCAGGTTTAGCGGGAGCGACAATGAGCAGTTCTTC.

The rearrangement links TRBV6-6 to TRBJ1-5, with a tentative D call TRBD1 (6 bases). There are 16 residues in the CDR3. V lost 0 bases to trimming and J lost 5 bases, with 14 bases between them. Looked up from germline, CDR1 is MNHNY and CDR2 is SVGAGI (reference sequence). The CDR3 region is CASSYSLAGEYQPQHF. The CDR3 coding sequence is TGTGCCAGCAGTTACTCTTTGGCAGGGGAGTATCAGCCCCAGCATTTT.

The chain is built from TRBV29-1 and TRBJ2-1; 9 bases map to TRBD2. Germline trimming cut 4 bases from V and 4 bases from J; bases unmatched to any gene: 5. CDR3 length equals 14 residues. Germline values: CDR1 SQVTM, CDR2 ANQGSEA. CDR3 in amino acids: CSVVPTSGYNEQFF. CDR3 DNA sequence: TGCAGCGTTGTGCCGACTAGCGGATACAATGAGCAGTTCTTC.

Points on this clone: The junction and the germline gene differ at one end; a read error may be behind it. The chain recombines TRBV6-6 with TRBJ2-5; TRBD2 matches at 8 bases. Per the germline V gene, CDR1 is MNHNY and CDR2 is SVGAGI (reference sequence). This CDR3 is 14 amino acids long. The CDR3 protein is CASRRGGVGETQYF. CDR3 sequence (DNA): TGCGCGTCCCGCCGGGGGGGAGTAGGAGAGACCCAGTACTTC.

This chain connects TRBV6-1 to TRBJ2-5, with a tentative D call TRBD2 (5 bases). Germline V CDR1 and CDR2: MNHNS, SASEGT. This CDR3 region has 15 residues. V was shortened by 7 bases and J by 7 bases, with 22 bases between the two germline ends. CDR3 in amino acids: CASTNRWAAGGTQYF. In DNA form, the CDR3 reads TGTGCCAGCACCAATCGCTGGGCAGCCGGAGGGACCCAGTACTTC.

This clone was counted between two and nine times. This chain joins TRBV6-5 and TRBJ2-3; 8 nucleotides line up with TRBD1. V shed 7 bases, J shed 5 bases, and the junction held 5 bases outside the gene matches. The germline V gene encodes CDR1 MNHEY and CDR2 SVGAGI. The CDR3 covers 13 residues. This CDR3 reads CASTRTGKDTQYF. The CDR3 DNA reads TGTGCCAGCACCAGGACAGGGAAAGATACGCAGTATTTT.

This clone has more than one count but fewer than ten. The rearrangement links TRBV5-4 to TRBJ2-1; unclear D gene. The CDR3 has 13 amino acids. Germline CDR1 SGHNT, CDR2 YYREEE (reference sequence). Trimming left V 2 bases short and J 8 bases short, with 11 bases between. The CDR3 here is CASSFPRLDEQFF. The CDR3 DNA reads TGTGCCAGCAGCTTTCCTAGGTTGGATGAGCAGTTCTTC.

The rearrangement links TRBV19 to TRBJ1-3, with D perhaps matching TRBD1 (5 bases). CDR3 length equals 14 residues. Germline CDR1 and CDR2: LNHDA and SQIVND (reference sequence). V was shortened by 6 bases and J by 0 bases, with 9 bases between the two germline ends. The DNA of the CDR3 is TGTGCCAGTAGCCAGGGCTCCTCTGGAAACACCATATATTTT. It yields the protein CASSQGSSGNTIYF.

This clone showed up just once. The chain recombines TRBV7-3 with TRBJ2-7; possible D gene TRBD1, 5 bases. This CDR3 has 13 amino acids. Germline V lookup: CDR1 SGHTA, CDR2 FQGTGA. V was trimmed by 3 bases and J by 6 bases, leaving 12 bases between them. The CDR3 DNA reads as TGTGCCAGCAGCTTGGGGCCAGTCGGCGAGCAGTACTTC. It codes for CASSLGPVGEQYF.

This clone was seen only a few times. The chain employs TRBV11-3 and TRBJ2-3; the D is unclear. The CDR3 has 15 amino acids. The V gene's germline CDR1 is SGHNT and CDR2 YENEEA. V was pared by 0 bases and J by 0 bases, with 7 bases between. The chain's CDR3 is CASSLESSSTDTQYF. CDR3 bases: TGTGCCAGCAGCTTAGAGTCGTCTAGCACAGATACGCAGTATTTT.

This clone is a singleton in its sample. CDR3 sequence: CAWSTTPGTANEKLFF. CDR3 sequence (DNA): TGTGCCTGGAGTACCACTCCCGGGACAGCTAATGAAAAACTGTTTTTT. The chain employs TRBV30 and TRBJ1-4, with 7 bases lining up with TRBD1. The CDR3 extends over 16 amino acids. Germline V gene data show CDR1 as GTSNPN and CDR2 as SVGIG (reference sequence). J gave up 3 bases and V 2 bases, and 9 bases lay outside the gene matches.